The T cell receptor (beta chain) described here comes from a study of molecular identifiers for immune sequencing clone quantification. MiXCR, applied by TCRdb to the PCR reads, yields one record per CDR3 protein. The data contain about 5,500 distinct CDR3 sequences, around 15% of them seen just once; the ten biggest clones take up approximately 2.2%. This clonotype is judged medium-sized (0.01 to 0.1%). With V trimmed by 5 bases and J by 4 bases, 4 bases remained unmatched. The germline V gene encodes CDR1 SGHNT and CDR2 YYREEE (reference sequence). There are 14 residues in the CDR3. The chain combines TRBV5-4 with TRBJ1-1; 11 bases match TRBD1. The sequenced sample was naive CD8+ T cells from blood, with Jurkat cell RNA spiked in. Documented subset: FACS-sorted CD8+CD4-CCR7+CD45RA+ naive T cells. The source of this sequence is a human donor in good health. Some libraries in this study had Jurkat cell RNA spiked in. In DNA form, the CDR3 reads TGTGCCAGCAGGTACGGGACAGGGGGCACTGAAGCTTTCTTT. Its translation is CASRYGTGGTEAFF.